This T cell receptor beta chain was sequenced for a study of vaccination and CD4 T cells after COVID-19. With regard to this clonotype: Its antigen remains unknown.

In germline, CDR1 is MNHNS, CDR2 SASEGT. V lost 5 bases and J lost 0, with 25 bases in between. The CDR3 runs to 19 residues. Cultured CD4+ T-cell DNA underwent Oncomine TCR Beta short-read sequencing. One entry per CDR3 protein results from TCRdb running MiXCR on the PCR reads. Of more than 9,500 distinct CDR3 sequences listed, 45% are singletons. As to treatment: roughly 10-day PBMC culture with coronavirus spike peptide pools or control peptides (ViraFEST assay). Expansion of antigen-specific T cells with peptide pools by ViraFEST preceded sequencing of TCRs. Culture proceeded for roughly 10 days, and CD4+ T cells were then isolated by negative selection.

The rearrangement links TRBV6-1 to TRBJ1-1, with TRBD1 as a possible D gene (6 bases). The sequencing sample was made of CD4+ T cells from blood, cultured in vitro. The TCR comes from a human donor who had recovered from COVID-19. The DNA for the CDR3 is TGTGCCAGCAGTAGAAAAGGTAGGGGGACCCGAACAATGAACACTGAAGCTTTCTTT. It specifies CASSRKGRGTRTMNTEAFF.